This T cell receptor (beta chain) was captured by sequencing in a study of cytomegalovirus exposure and HLA in healthy donors (TCRdb year 2017). Broadly, across the study: An earlier analysis of fewer than 750 of the donors reported roughly 300 Gb of sequence data and 95 million to 130 million unique TCR beta sequences obtained from about 180 million T cells. Donor age, sex, ethnicity and CMV serostatus were compiled alongside the repertoire data. The study combined high-throughput TCR immunosequencing, statistical association of individual TCRs with disease status, and machine learning to predict cytomegalovirus infection status. The T cell repertoires of about 700 subjects were profiled by immunosequencing and related to cytomegalovirus serostatus. Across 300 to 400 genotyped donors of the cohort, an average of about 240,000 unique TCR beta nucleotide sequences per donor were sequenced, and about a sixth of those sequences were non-productive. Four to six DR-DQ haplotypes were handled as single units for association and clustering because linkage in the cohort was strong. The study aimed to test whether cataloging public T cell receptors could reveal signatures of past pathogen exposure. In the later analysis, no new phenotypic data were used to find candidate immune exposures; instead, reliance was placed on TCR beta sequences and their occurrence across donors. A separate validation cohort of more than 100 different subjects was used in addition to the approximately 640-subject first cohort. Every repertoire in the discovery cohort had been generated on one and the same sequencing platform. A later genetic analysis took genome-wide SNP genotypes for about 65% of the 666 donors and used that subset as a discovery cohort. Typing coverage varied by locus: about 629-640 donors for A, B, C, DRB1 and DQB1; 522 for DQA1; about 600 for DPA1; around 490 for DPB1. To study patterns of TCR occurrence, a later analysis re-analyzed previously published TCR beta repertoires from under 750 donors and added high-resolution HLA genotyping. An early release covering 500 to 750 HLA-typed donors comprised about 290 gigabases of sequencing data and 85 million to 100 million unique TCR sequences. An earlier analysis of around 580 of the donors used high-throughput TCR beta sequencing to judge whether each TCR beta V gene segment behaved as functional or pseudogenic. Both class I and class II loci were covered by HLA typing, at four-digit resolution. Of the 398 genotyped donors, around 81% fell in the genetic ancestry cluster associated with self-reported Caucasian donors.

Beyond this particular receptor, the publication reports: According to a later genetic analysis, donors in an Asian-associated ancestry cluster had fewer N-insertions in productive TCRs than the approximately 650-donor mean. Some IMGT-functional V segments, including TRBV6-2 and TRBV6-3, could not be told apart with the 87-base-pair reads, so those segments were excluded. Linkage disequilibrium might explain the correlated functional status among segregating V segments, but an unknown experimental factor could not be ruled out. In a later analysis, TCR association rates were found to vary across HLA loci, with the most associated TCRs seen for DRB1 alleles and the fewest for HLA-C alleles. Because counts were too low, roughly 18 rarely observed V segments, including chromosome 9 orphons, were left out of the earlier analysis of over 550 of the donors. A few of the identified cytomegalovirus-associated TCR beta chains were confirmed in vitro to be specific for cytomegalovirus antigens. In the study, some 180 TCR beta chains were listed as associated with cytomegalovirus. Several of the top co-occurrence clusters appeared to be linked to parvovirus B19, influenza, CMV and Epstein-Barr virus, according to a later analysis. Most TCR sequences were observed very rarely across donors, whereas some public TCRs were present in many individuals. Strong co-occurrence of HLA alleles, especially DR and DQ, made assigning TCR associations to individual alleles difficult. Specific HLA alleles were associated with about 17,000 TCR beta sequences at a false discovery rate of 0.05 in a later analysis. The presence/absence analyses assumed that sequencing depth was roughly uniform across donors, and that assumption may not be true. An association between a missense DCLRE1C variant and V-gene and J-gene trimming of TCR beta chains was found in a later genetic analysis and replicated in an independent cohort. This cohort had only TCR beta chains sequenced, and the lack of alpha or paired-chain data limited which features could be detected. A further reported finding was that TCR beta sequences accurately predicted the HLA-A and HLA-B alleles for most subjects in the first cohort. The authors suggested that the approach could potentially be generalized to other disease states and immunological phenotypes. HLA typing was unavailable for some donors at each locus, so association tests used only the typed subset. In both the original and validation cohorts, the classifier was reported to diagnose cytomegalovirus status with high specificity and sensitivity. According to a later analysis, most CMV-associated TCR beta chains appeared to be HLA-restricted, and the HLA associations seemed to be driven largely by CMV exposure. Broadly in line with IMGT annotations, most TCR beta V segments showed up in productive rearrangements about 90% or about 30% of the time in an earlier analysis of roughly 590 of the donors. A cluster of highly shared sequence variants was judged likely to represent a technical artifact of the sequencing pipeline. A later analysis found that HLA-associated TCR beta chains were more clonally expanded and had lower generation probabilities than equally common non-associated chains. The only immune exposure information available for the cohort was CMV serostatus.

A remark on this clone: The antigen this receptor binds is unknown. Per-nucleotide qualities are absent, and no much larger clonotype sits a single base away.

Relative to germline, V is missing 7 bases and J is missing 6 bases, with 10 bases of the junction outside any gene match. The CDR3 covers 14 residues, taking in both the cysteine and the phenylalanine. The kept DNA is CDR3 alone, 42 bases in frame from the first base. Taken from the germline V gene, the CDR1 and CDR2 loops are SQVTM and ANQGSEA. In total, around 600 healthy bone marrow donors made up the cohort. Cohort members were all nominally healthy when sampled, although unrecorded immune exposures were likely present. The donor was CMV seronegative and was included in the group of a few hundred seronegative cohort members. A peripheral blood sample was collected from each donor, and TCR beta sequencing was performed on peripheral blood mononuclear cells. Genomic DNA extraction from the blood cell samples was performed with the Qiagen DNeasy Blood Extraction Kit. The method behind the library was the immunoSEQ multiplex PCR assay. For the multiplex PCR, a mixture combining 60 forward primers for TCR Vbeta segments and 13 reverse primers for TCR Jbeta segments was used. A multiplex PCR assay on genomic DNA amplified the CDR3 region of rearranged TCR beta genes. On the Illumina HiSeq System, the amplified TCR beta libraries were sequenced as 87-base-pair reads. From the authors' description of their analysis: In a later analysis, around 80 million unique TCR beta chains were counted across the roughly 700 repertoires, and approximately 11 million of these chains were shared by at least two donors. Raw reads were error-corrected and collapsed into unique sequences with a nearest-neighbor algorithm that merged closely related sequences to remove PCR and sequencing errors. Alignment of CDR3 sequences to IMGT reference sequences was used to assign V, D and J gene segments. For a sequence to be retained, at least a six-nucleotide match to both a V gene segment and a J gene segment was required. Rearrangements were called productive when the CDR3 lacked stop codons and stayed in frame with V and J; all others were non-productive. Following IMGT convention, CDR3 was defined as the stretch from the second conserved V-encoded cysteine to the conserved J-encoded phenylalanine. The earlier analysis of some 600 of the donors excluded sequences that lacked an unambiguous match to a single V gene segment. In an earlier analysis of approximately 560 of the donors, a V segment was called functional when productive rearrangements were above 56.7%, and segregating when the standard deviation between donors exceeded 5%. A statistical classification framework was developed to diagnose cytomegalovirus status using the catalog of TCR beta chain sequences. In a later analysis, TCR nucleotide sequences were compared against IMGT/GENE-DB human TR gene sequences so that V and J genes could be assigned. A later analysis assigned CDR3 sequences and most-parsimonious VDJ recombination scenarios with the TCRdist pipeline. In a later analysis, each TCR beta chain was defined by its CDR3 amino acid sequence together with its V-gene family, and reads lacking a unique V-gene family were excluded. As a way to deal with suspected cross-contamination and a sequencing artifact, a later analysis dropped under 600 nucleotide sequences that were highly shared and had low generation probability. For each public chain, a later analysis derived a clonal expansion index from normalized ranks of inferred template counts within each repertoire. A later analysis computed generation probabilities with a VDJ recombination model fitted to out-of-frame rearrangements, and checked the results against IGoR. In a later analysis, TCR-TCR, TCR-HLA and TCR-CMV co-occurrence was scored with hypergeometric tests, and a repertoire-size bias correction was applied to TCR pairs. A later analysis estimated false discovery rates by permuting HLA or CMV assignments 20 times. A later analysis grouped co-occurring TCRs with DBSCAN, adding TCRdist sequence similarity when clustering within HLA-allele-positive subsets. Repertoires with fewer than 30,000 or more than 120,000 public chains were left out of co-occurrence clustering, as were a handful of repertoires with anomalous nucleotide sharing. TCRdb re-hosts the immuneACCESS table, in-frame sequences only. Its copies lack some clones; in the studies checked, an unresolved V gene accounts for under half of them, and the cause for the rest is not known. For V, J and clone size, that table is used; D and trimming come from the DNA. The sample table holds around 200,000 clones, of which roughly 83% were seen once. Together, the top ten hold over 2% of the sample.

The specimen sequenced was PBMCs. The sequence links TRBV29-1 to TRBJ2-1; TRBD1 fits 9 bases in the junction. This TCR came from a woman aged 45 to 65 in good health and CMV-seronegative. The CDR3 is CSAEDRGVSNEQFF. The nucleotides are TGCAGCGCCGAGGACAGGGGAGTTAGCAATGAGCAGTTCTTC.